This TCR beta chain was recovered during a study of control samples from healthy donors and cancer patients. Method: immunoSEQ multiplex PCR; TCRdb's copy keeps in-frame clones and lacks some. The table shows some 130,000 clones, with about 93% occurring only once. The CDR3 is made up of 13 amino acids. Germline V gene sequence: CDR1 SGHTA, CDR2 FQGNSA. Trimming shortened V by 8 bases and J by 2 bases, and 12 bases separated the two germline ends. This clonotype was obtained from a young man in good health. This rearrangement joins TRBV7-2 to TRBJ1-1; no clear D. Sequenced sample: blood. The CDR3 sequence is CASVRFGNTEAFF. CDR3 DNA: TGTGCCAGCGTGAGGTTCGGAAACACTGAAGCTTTCTTT. The full variable domain, rest sourced from reference TRBV7-2 and TRBJ1-1, is GAGVSQSPSNKVTEKGKDVELRCDPISGHTALYWYRQSLGQGLEFLIYFQGNSAPDKSGLPSDRFSAERTGGSVSTLTIQRTQQEDSAVYLCASVRFGNTEAFFGQGTRLTVV.